One sample yielded the 20 T cell receptor beta chains listed below, sequenced in a study of OX40 agonist ivuxolimab in advanced cancers. The table came from immunoSEQ multiplex PCR; TCRdb's copy has only in-frame clones and leaves some out. The sample includes 60,000 to 65,000 clones, about 85% of them seen just once. The source material was CD4+ or CD8+ T cells sorted from blood, sampled in a trial of the OX40 agonist ivuxolimab. These receptors all stem from an adult with an advanced solid tumor such as melanoma, head and neck, liver or kidney cancer.

V usage is TRBV30 and J usage is TRBJ1-6; D gene unclear. This CDR3 is 14 amino acids long. Trimming stripped 4 bases from V and 8 bases from J, with 15 bases between. The germline gives CDR1 GTSNPN, CDR2 SVGIG (reference sequence). CDR3 residues: CAWTPGYLDSPLHF. The CDR3 DNA reads TGTGCCTGGACCCCGGGATATCTGGATTCACCCCTCCACTTT.

The V and J genes are TRBV11-2 and TRBJ2-1; 7 bases map to TRBD2. The junction had 12 bases not matched to a gene; V was cut back by 5 bases and J by 8 bases. CDR1 is SGHAT and CDR2 is FQNNGV in the germline V gene. The CDR3 extends over 15 amino acids. The CDR3 sequence is CASSPRLAQYHEQFF. CDR3 DNA: TGTGCCAGCAGCCCCCGACTAGCACAGTACCATGAGCAGTTCTTC.

The chain employs TRBV18 and TRBJ2-3, with 16 bases that match TRBD2. Germline CDR1 KGHSH, CDR2 LQKENI. Trimming at V came to 6 bases and at J to 1 base, leaving 13 bases not matched to a gene. The CDR3 sequence is 20 residues long. The CDR3 spells CASSPIPGLAGGLGTDTQYF. In DNA form, the CDR3 reads TGTGCCAGCTCCCCAATTCCGGGACTAGCGGGGGGGCTTGGCACAGATACGCAGTATTTT.

The CDR3 reads CASSQEAASGDYNEQFF. In DNA, the CDR3 is TGCGCCAGCAGCCAAGAGGCCGCTAGCGGGGACTACAATGAGCAGTTCTTC. The rearrangement joins TRBV4-3 to TRBJ2-1; 9 bases map to TRBD2. Per the germline V gene, CDR1 is LGHNA and CDR2 is YSLEER. The ends lost 0 bases at V and 3 bases at J; junction bases unmatched: 6. CDR3 length: 17 amino acids.

V gene TRBV30 combines with J gene TRBJ1-5; D is unclear. The ends were cut back, 0 bases at V and 5 bases at J, with 5 bases in the middle. The CDR3 covers 12 residues. The V gene's germline CDR1 is GTSNPN and CDR2 SVGIG (reference sequence). The CDR3 DNA sequence: TGTGCCTGGAGTGTCGAGGATCAGCCCCAGCATTTT. Translation: CAWSVEDQPQHF.

The chain employs TRBV4-1 and TRBJ1-4; D is undetermined. With 1 base removed from V and 4 bases from J, the gap between germline ends came to 13 bases. This CDR3 contains 16 residues. In germline, CDR1 is MGHRA, CDR2 YSYEKL. The CDR3: CASSQVRGDDNEKLFF. The CDR3 region has the DNA TGCGCCAGCAGCCAAGTCCGCGGAGACGATAATGAAAAACTGTTTTTT.

This rearrangement joins TRBV7-9 to TRBJ1-4; 7 positions match TRBD1. Trimming cost V 5 bases and J 8 bases; bases outside gene matches: 8. Germline CDR1 SEHNR, CDR2 FQNEAQ (reference sequence). There are 14 residues in the CDR3. DNA of the CDR3: TGTGCCAGCAGCCAGACAGGGATTAGCGAAAAACTGTTTTTT. Its protein product is CASSQTGISEKLFF.

The V gene is TRBV29-1, the J gene TRBJ1-2, with TRBD1 as a possible D gene (6 bases). The germline CDR1 and CDR2 sequences are SQVTM and ANQGSEA. This CDR3 is 12 amino acids long. Deletions cut 7 bases from V and 6 bases from J, with 15 bases between. The CDR3 here is CSARRGADGYTF. The CDR3 DNA is TGCAGCGCCCGGCGGGGGGCTGATGGCTACACCTTC.

The chain has TRBV2 and TRBJ2-3, with 9 bases aligning to TRBD2. With V trimmed by 6 bases and J by 1 base, 2 bases remained unmatched. CDR3 length: 14 amino acids. Germline V gives CDR1 SNHLY, CDR2 FYNNEI. CDR3 sequence reads: CASRVAGGTDTQYF. DNA of the CDR3: TGTGCCAGCAGAGTAGCGGGGGGCACAGATACGCAGTATTTT. Full variable domain (rest looked up from reference TRBV2 and TRBJ2-3): EPEVTQTPSHQVTQMGQEVILRCVPISNHLYFYWYRQILGQKVEFLVSFYNNEISEKSEIFDDQFSVERPDGSNFTLKIRSTKLEDSAMYFCASRVAGGTDTQYFGPGTRLTVL.

The chain links TRBV7-9 to TRBJ1-4; a possible D gene is TRBD1 (5 bases). Trimming took 4 bases from V and 3 from J, leaving 9 bases between them. Germline V CDR1 and CDR2: SEHNR, FQNEAQ (reference sequence). This CDR3 is 14 amino acids long. The CDR3 region has the DNA TGTGCCAGCAGCTCAGGGAGTTCTAATGAAAAACTGTTTTTT. It codes for CASSSGSSNEKLFF.

The rearrangement joins TRBV7-9 to TRBJ1-1; D is unclear. CDR3 length: 12 residues. In germline, CDR1 is SEHNR, CDR2 FQNEAQ (reference sequence). The ends were cut back, 3 bases at V and 6 bases at J, with 8 bases in the middle. The CDR3 DNA sequence: TGTGCCAGCAGCTTGTTGGGATCTGAAGCTTTCTTT. Translating it yields CASSLLGSEAFF.

A single count supports this clone. The chain couples TRBV30 to TRBJ2-2, with D possibly TRBD1 on 5 matching bases. Trimming stripped 5 bases from V and 2 bases from J, with 9 bases between. This CDR3 is 13 amino acids long. CDR1 is GTSNPN and CDR2 is SVGIG in the germline V gene (reference sequence). CDR3 DNA sequence: TGTGCCTGGGACAGAAGTAACACCGGGGAGCTGTTTTTT. Translation gives CAWDRSNTGELFF.

The J gene is TRBJ1-1, the V gene TRBV10-3; 10 bases match TRBD1. CDR1 ENHRY and CDR2 SYGVKD come from the germline V gene. J lost 11 bases, V lost 7 bases, and 10 bases had no gene match. The CDR3 sequence is 13 residues long. The CDR3 sequence: CAIKNRDRGWAFF. In DNA form, the CDR3 reads TGTGCCATCAAGAACCGGGACAGGGGATGGGCTTTCTTT.

This clone was counted a single time. The chain uses TRBV5-6 and TRBJ2-7; TRBD2 might be the D (6 bases). CDR1 is SGHDT, CDR2 YYEEEE, per germline. Trimming removed 0 bases from V and 5 bases from J, with 18 bases in between. CDR3 length: 16 residues. The CDR3 DNA follows: TGTGCCAGCAGCTTGGCGGAGGGCAGCCCCGTTCACGAGCAGTACTTC. Its translation is CASSLAEGSPVHEQYF.

The chain recombines TRBV9 with TRBJ1-4, with 7 bases identical to TRBD1. V trimming: 0 bases; J trimming: 3 bases; junction bases outside the gene matches: 2. CDR3 length equals 15 residues. CDR1 and CDR2 (germline): SGDLS, YYNGEE. The CDR3 reads CASSVGGQANEKLFF. In DNA form, the CDR3 reads TGTGCCAGCAGCGTAGGTGGACAGGCTAATGAAAAACTGTTTTTT.

V is TRBV18 and J is TRBJ1-5; 7 nucleotides align to TRBD1. This CDR3 comprises 15 residues. The trim removed 2 bases at V and 5 bases at J, leaving 6 bases unmatched. Looked up from germline, CDR1 is KGHSH and CDR2 is LQKENI. CDR3 nucleotide sequence: TGTGCCAGCTCACCAAGACAGGGACGAGATCAGCCCCAGCATTTT. As protein: CASSPRQGRDQPQHF.

The genes are TRBV28 and TRBJ1-6, with 7 bases fitting TRBD1. The germline V gene has CDR1 MDHEN and CDR2 SYDVKM. Losses at the gene ends were 6 bases for V and 8 bases for J; bases not matched to a gene: 10. The CDR3 has 15 amino acids. The DNA of the CDR3 is TGTGCCAGCAGCCAGACACAGGGGCGTTATTCACCCCTCCACTTT. Translation gives CASSQTQGRYSPLHF.

V is TRBV27 and J is TRBJ1-5, with D maybe TRBD1 (5 bases). This CDR3 has 13 residues. Germline values: CDR1 MNHEY, CDR2 SMNVEV (reference sequence). V lost 5 bases and J lost 12, with 17 bases in between. The CDR3 DNA reads as TGTGCCAGCAGTCGGAACAGGCAGTTTGGCCAGCATTTT. It is translated as CASSRNRQFGQHF.

The chain has TRBV11-3 and TRBJ1-1, with D hard to call. Trimming removed 5 bases at V and 0 bases at J, with 7 bases between. CDR1 is SGHNT, CDR2 YENEEA, per germline. The CDR3 covers 13 residues. The CDR3 sequence is CASSLGLNTEAFF. The CDR3 DNA reads TGTGCCAGCAGCCTGGGTTTGAACACTGAAGCTTTCTTT.

The chain combines TRBV6-1 with TRBJ1-1; D not resolved. This CDR3 has 13 residues. Deletions cut 1 base from V and 1 base from J, with 4 bases between. The germline V gene encodes CDR1 MNHNS and CDR2 SASEGT. CDR3 sequence reads: CASSEGQNTEAFF. The DNA for the CDR3 is TGTGCCAGCAGTGAAGGACAGAACACTGAAGCTTTCTTT.